Described below is a single T cell receptor (beta chain) sequence and its context. The germline gene is not matched at one end of the junction; a read error may be the cause. Here immunoSEQ multiplex PCR was the method, and the copy in TCRdb shows in-frame clones only, minus some. The sample comprises approximately 2.1 million clones, over 90% of which are singletons, and approximately 0.4% rests with the top ten. In germline, CDR1 is SGHRS, CDR2 YFSETQ. This CDR3 is built from 14 residues. Negatively enriched CD4+ T cells were divided by CD45RA into naive and memory. These data are taken from a study of shared clonotypes between healthy human individuals.

The chain employs TRBV5-1 and TRBJ2-7; D tentatively reads TRBD1 or TRBD2 (6 bases each). The sequenced sample was naive CD4+ T cells from PBMCs. Subset given: CD45RA+ positively selected. This sequence was found in a man younger than 30 in good health. Some clones in this sample may be carry-over from other donors' samples. Here the CDR3 reads CASSLAGDTLRGDF. Written as DNA, the CDR3 is TGCGCCAGCAGCTTGGCCGGGGACACCCTTCGCGGGGACTTC.